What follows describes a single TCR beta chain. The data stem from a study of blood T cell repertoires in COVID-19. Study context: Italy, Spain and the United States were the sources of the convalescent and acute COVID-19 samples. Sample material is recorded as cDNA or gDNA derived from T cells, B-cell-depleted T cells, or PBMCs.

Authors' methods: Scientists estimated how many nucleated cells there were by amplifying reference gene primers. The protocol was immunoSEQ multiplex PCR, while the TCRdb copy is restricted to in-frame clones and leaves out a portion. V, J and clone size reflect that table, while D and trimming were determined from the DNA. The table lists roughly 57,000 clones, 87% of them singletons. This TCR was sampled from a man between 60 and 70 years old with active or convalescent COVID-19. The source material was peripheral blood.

CDR3 coding DNA: TGTGCCAGCAGCTTGGGGGACAGGAACTCACCCCTCCACTTT. Its protein product is CASSLGDRNSPLHF. V usage is TRBV5-6 and J usage is TRBJ1-6; TRBD1 aligns across 8 bases. V lost 0 bases to trimming and J lost 10 bases; unmatched junction nucleotides: 3. The CDR3 totals 14 residues. Germline V gives CDR1 SGHDT, CDR2 YYEEEE.